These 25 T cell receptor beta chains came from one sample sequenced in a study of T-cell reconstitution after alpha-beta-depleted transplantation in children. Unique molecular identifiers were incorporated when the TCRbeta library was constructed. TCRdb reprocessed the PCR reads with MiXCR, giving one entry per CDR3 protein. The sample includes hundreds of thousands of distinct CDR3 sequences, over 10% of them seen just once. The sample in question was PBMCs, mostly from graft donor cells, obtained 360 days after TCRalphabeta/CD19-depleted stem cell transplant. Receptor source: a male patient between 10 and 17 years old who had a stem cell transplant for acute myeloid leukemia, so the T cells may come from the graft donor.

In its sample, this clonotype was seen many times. The CDR3 reads CATSDSWTSGHGDSYNEQFF. DNA of the CDR3: TGTGCCACCAGTGATTCTTGGACTAGCGGGCACGGGGACTCCTACAATGAGCAGTTCTTC. The chain has TRBV24-1 and TRBJ2-1, with 11 bases identical to TRBD2. The CDR3 has 20 residues. Germline V gives CDR1 KGHDR, CDR2 SFDVKD. Trimming cost V 2 bases and J 0 bases; bases outside gene matches: 11.

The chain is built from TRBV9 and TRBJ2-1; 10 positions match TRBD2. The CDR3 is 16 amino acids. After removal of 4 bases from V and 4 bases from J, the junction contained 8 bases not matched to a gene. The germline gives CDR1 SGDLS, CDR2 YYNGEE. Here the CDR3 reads CASSSGGTSVYNEQFF. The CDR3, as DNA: TGTGCCAGCAGCTCAGGGGGGACTAGCGTATACAATGAGCAGTTCTTC.

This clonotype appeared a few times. For the CDR3, the DNA is TGTGCCAGCAGCTCTACCCACCCATCTGGAAACACCATATATTTT. Amino acid sequence: CASSSTHPSGNTIYF. V is TRBV28 and J is TRBJ1-3; D is undetermined. The germline V and J ends were trimmed by 6 bases and 1 base, with 13 bases remaining between them. This CDR3 comprises 15 residues. Germline V gene sequence: CDR1 MDHEN, CDR2 SYDVKM.

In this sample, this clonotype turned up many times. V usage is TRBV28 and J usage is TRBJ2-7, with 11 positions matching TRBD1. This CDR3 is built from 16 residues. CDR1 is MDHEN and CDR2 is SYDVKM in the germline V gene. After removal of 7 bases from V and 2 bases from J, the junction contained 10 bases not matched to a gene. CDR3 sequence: CASTNLGQGAAYEQYF. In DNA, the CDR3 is TGTGCCAGCACCAATCTCGGACAGGGGGCCGCCTACGAGCAGTACTTC. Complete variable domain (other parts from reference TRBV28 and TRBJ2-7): DVKVTQSSRYLVKRTGEKVFLECVQDMDHENMFWYRQDPGLGLRLIYFSYDVKMKEKGDIPEGYSVSREKKERFSLILESASTNQTSMYLCASTNLGQGAAYEQYFGPGTRLTVT.

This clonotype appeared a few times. The chain's CDR3 is CASSYGGKAFF. DNA of the CDR3: TGTGCCAGCAGTTACGGCGGGAAAGCTTTCTTT. J is TRBJ1-1 and V is TRBV6-2 or TRBV6-3; D is unresolved. The CDR3 runs to 11 residues. The germline V gene encodes CDR1 MNHEY and CDR2 SVGEGT. V lost 2 bases, J lost 9 bases, and 7 bases lay in between.

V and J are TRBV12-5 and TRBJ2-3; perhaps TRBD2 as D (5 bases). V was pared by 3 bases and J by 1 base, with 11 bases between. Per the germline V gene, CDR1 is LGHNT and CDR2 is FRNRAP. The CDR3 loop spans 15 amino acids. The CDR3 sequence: CASGFRGGGTDTQYF. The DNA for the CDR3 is TGTGCTAGTGGTTTCCGCGGAGGAGGCACAGATACGCAGTATTTT.

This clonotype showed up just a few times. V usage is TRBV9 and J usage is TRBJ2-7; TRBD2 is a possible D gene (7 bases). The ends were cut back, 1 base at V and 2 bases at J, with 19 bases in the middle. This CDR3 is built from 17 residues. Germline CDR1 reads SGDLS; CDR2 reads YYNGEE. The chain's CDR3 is CASSVRPLADSPYEQYF. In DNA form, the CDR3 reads TGTGCCAGCAGCGTACGCCCTCTAGCGGACAGTCCCTACGAGCAGTACTTC.

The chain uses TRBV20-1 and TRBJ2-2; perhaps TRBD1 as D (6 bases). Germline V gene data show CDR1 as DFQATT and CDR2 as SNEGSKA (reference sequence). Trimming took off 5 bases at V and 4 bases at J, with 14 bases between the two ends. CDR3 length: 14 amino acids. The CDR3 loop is CSAHTGLPTGELFF. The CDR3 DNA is TGCAGTGCTCATACAGGGTTACCCACCGGGGAGCTGTTTTTT.

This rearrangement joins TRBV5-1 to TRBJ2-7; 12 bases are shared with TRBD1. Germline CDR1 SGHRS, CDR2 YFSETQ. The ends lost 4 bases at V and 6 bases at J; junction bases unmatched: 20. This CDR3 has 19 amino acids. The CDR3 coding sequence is TGCGCCAGCAGCCAACGTCCGGGACAGGGGGCCCTCTGGCCGCGCGAGCAGTACTTC. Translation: CASSQRPGQGALWPREQYF.

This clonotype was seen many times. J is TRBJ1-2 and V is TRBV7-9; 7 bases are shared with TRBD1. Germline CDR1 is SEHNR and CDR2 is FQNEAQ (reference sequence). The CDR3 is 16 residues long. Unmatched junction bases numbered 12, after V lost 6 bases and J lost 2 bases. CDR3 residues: CASSYAPTGRNYGYTF. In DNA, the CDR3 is TGTGCCAGCAGTTACGCGCCGACAGGGAGGAACTATGGCTACACCTTC.

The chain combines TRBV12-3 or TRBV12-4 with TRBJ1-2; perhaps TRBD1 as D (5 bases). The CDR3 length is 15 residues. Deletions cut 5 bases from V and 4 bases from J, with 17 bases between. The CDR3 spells CASSPGGGTIYGYTF. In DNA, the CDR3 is TGTGCCAGCAGTCCCGGAGGAGGGACCATCTATGGCTACACCTTC.

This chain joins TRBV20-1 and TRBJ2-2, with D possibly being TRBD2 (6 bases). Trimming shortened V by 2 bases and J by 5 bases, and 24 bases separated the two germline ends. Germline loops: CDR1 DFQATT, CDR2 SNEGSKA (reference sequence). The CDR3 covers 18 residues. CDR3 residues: CSARPRGTGGLQTGELFF. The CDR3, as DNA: TGCAGTGCTAGACCCAGAGGGACCGGGGGTTTGCAGACCGGGGAGCTGTTTTTT.

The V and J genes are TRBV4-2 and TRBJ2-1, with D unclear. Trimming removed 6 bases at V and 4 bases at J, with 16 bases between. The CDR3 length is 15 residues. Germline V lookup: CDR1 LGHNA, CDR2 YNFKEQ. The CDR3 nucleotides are TGTGCCAGCAGAGAAGAAACGGCGGAATACAATGAGCAGTTCTTC. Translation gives CASREETAEYNEQFF.

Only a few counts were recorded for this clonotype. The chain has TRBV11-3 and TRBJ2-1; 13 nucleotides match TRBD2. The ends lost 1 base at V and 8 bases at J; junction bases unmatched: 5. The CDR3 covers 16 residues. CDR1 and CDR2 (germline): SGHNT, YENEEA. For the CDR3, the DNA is TGTGCCAGCAGCTTAGGGACTAGCGGGAGTGGCGATGAGCAGTTCTTC. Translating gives CASSLGTSGSGDEQFF.

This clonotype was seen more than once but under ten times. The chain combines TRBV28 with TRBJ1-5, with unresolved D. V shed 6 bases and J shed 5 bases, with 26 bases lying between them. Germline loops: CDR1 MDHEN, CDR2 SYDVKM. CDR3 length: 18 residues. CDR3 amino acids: CASSPFRLAKLRDQPQHF. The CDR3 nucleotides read TGTGCCAGCAGCCCCTTCAGGCTTGCCAAACTTAGGGATCAGCCCCAGCATTTT.

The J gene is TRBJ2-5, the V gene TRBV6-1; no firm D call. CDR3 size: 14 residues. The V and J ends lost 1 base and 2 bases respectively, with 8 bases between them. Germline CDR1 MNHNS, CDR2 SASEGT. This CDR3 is CASSEDSTQETQYF. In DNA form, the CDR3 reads TGTGCCAGCAGTGAAGACAGCACTCAAGAGACCCAGTACTTC.

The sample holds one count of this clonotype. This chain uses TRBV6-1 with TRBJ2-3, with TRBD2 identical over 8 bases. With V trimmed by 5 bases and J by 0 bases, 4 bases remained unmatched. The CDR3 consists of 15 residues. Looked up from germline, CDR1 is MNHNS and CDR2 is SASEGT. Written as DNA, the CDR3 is TGTGCCAGCAGTCGCGGGGGGATTAGCACAGATACGCAGTATTTT. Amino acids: CASSRGGISTDTQYF.

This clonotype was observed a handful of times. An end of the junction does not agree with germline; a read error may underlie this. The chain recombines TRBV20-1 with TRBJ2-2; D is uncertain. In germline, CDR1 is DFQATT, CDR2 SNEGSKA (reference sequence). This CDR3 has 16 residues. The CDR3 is CCARVLPGTNTGELFF. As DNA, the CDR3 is TGCTGTGCTAGAGTGCTTCCGGGCACTAACACCGGGGAGCTGTTTTTT.

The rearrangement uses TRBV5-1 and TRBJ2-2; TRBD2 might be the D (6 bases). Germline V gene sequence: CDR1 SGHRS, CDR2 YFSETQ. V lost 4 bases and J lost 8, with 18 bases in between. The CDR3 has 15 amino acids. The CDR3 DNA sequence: TGCGCCAGCAGCGCCGGGACTCAAGGGGCGGGGGAGCTGTTTTTT. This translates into CASSAGTQGAGELFF.

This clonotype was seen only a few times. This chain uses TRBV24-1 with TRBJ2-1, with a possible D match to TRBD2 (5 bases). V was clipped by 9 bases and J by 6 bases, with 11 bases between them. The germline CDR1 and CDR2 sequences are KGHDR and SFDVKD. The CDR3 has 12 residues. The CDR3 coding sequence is TGTGCCACCGCGGCGGGTTCCAATGAGCAGTTCTTC. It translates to CATAAGSNEQFF.

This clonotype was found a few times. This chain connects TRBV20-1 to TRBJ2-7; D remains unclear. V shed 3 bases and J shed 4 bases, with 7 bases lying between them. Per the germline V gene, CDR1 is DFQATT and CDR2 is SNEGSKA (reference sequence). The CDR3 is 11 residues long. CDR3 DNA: TGCAGTGCTAGCGGCTTATACGAGCAGTACTTC. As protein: CSASGLYEQYF.

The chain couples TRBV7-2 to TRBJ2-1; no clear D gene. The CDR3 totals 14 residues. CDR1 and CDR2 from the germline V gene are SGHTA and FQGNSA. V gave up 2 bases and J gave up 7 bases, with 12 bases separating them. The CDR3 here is CASSLLGRRNEQFF. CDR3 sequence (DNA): TGTGCCAGCAGCTTACTCGGTCGGAGAAATGAGCAGTTCTTC.

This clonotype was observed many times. Here the CDR3 reads CSLGEGRVETQYF. The CDR3 coding sequence is TGCAGCCTTGGGGAGGGCAGGGTGGAGACCCAGTACTTC. This sequence joins TRBV29-1 and TRBJ2-5, with TRBD2 matching over 7 bases. Trimming at V came to 8 bases and at J to 5 bases, leaving 11 bases not matched to a gene. The germline V gene encodes CDR1 SQVTM and CDR2 ANQGSEA. This CDR3 region has 13 residues.

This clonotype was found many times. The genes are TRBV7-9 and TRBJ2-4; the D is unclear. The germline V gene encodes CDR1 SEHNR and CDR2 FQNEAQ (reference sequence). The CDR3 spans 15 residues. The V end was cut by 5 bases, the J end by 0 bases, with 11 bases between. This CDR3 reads CASSGTVIAKNIQYF. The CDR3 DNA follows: TGTGCCAGCAGCGGAACAGTCATAGCCAAAAACATTCAGTACTTC.

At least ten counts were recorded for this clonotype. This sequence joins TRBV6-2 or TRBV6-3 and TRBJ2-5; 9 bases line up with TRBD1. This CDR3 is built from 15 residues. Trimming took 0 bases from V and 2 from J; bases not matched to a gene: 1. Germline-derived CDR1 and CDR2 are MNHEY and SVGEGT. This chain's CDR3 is CASSYSDRGQETQYF. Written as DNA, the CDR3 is TGTGCCAGCAGTTACTCCGACAGGGGGCAAGAGACCCAGTACTTC.